Below, one T cell receptor (beta chain) is given with its context. The data originate from a study of blood T cell repertoires in COVID-19. Study information: From the United States, Italy and Spain came samples of acute and convalescent COVID-19.

Generated by immunoSEQ multiplex PCR, the TCRdb table keeps only in-frame clones and is missing some. The sample includes 150,000 or so clones, about four fifths of them seen just once. This sequence originates from a man between 60 and 75 years old with active or convalescent COVID-19. Sequencing was done on a sample of peripheral blood.

The CDR3 DNA sequence: TGTGCCAGCAGCCAAGACCCTTACAATGAGCAGTTCTTC. Translating it yields CASSQDPYNEQFF. This sequence joins TRBV3-1 (or the pseudogene TRBV3-2) and TRBJ2-1; D is ambiguous. V lost 0 bases, J lost 4 bases, and 4 bases lay in between. Germline V gene lookup returns CDR1 LGHDT and CDR2 YNNKEL (reference sequence). This CDR3 has 13 amino acids.